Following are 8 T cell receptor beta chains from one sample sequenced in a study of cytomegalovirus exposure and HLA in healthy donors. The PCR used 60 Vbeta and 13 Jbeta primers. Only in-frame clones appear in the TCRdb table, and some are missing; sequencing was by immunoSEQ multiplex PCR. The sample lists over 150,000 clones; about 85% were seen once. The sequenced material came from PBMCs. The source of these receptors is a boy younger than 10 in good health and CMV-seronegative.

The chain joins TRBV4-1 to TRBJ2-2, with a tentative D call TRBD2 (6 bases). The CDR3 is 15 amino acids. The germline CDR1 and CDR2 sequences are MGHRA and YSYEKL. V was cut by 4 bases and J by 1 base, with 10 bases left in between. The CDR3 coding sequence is TGCGCCAGCAGCCCCCGGCGGGAGAACACCGGGGAGCTGTTTTTT. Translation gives CASSPRRENTGELFF.

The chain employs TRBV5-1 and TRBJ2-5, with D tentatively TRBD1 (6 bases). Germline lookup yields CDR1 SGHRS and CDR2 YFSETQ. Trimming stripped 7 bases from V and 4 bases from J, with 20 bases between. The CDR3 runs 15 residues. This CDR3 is CASGKQGQRGETQYF. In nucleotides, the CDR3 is TGCGCCAGCGGCAAACAGGGACAAAGAGGAGAGACCCAGTACTTC. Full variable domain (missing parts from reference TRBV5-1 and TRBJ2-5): KAGVTQTPRYLIKTRGQQVTLSCSPISGHRSVSWYQQTPGQGLQFLFEYFSETQRNKGNFPGRFSGRQFSNSRSEMNVSTLELGDSALYLCASGKQGQRGETQYFGPGTRLLVL.

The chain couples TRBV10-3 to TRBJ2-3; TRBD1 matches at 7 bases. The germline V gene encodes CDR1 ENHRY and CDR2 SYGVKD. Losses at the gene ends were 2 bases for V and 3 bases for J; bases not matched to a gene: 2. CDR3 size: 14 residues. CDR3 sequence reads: CAISERGQTDTQYF. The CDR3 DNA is TGTGCCATCAGTGAGAGGGGGCAAACAGATACGCAGTATTTT.

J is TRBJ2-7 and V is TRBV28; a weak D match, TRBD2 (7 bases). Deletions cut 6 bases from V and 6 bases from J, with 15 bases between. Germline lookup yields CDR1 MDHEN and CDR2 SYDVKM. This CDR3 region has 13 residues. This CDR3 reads CASRGGGSTEQYF. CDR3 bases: TGTGCCAGCAGAGGGGGAGGGTCGACCGAGCAGTACTTC.

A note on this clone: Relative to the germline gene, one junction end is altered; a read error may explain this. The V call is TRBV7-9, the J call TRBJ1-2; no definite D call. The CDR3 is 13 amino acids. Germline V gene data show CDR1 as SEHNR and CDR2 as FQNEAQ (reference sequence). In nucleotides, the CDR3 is TGTTCCAGCAGCCCAGAGGGAATCCATGGCTACACCTTC. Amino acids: CSSSPEGIHGYTF. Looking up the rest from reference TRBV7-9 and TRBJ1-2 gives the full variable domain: DTGVSQNPRHKITKRGQNVTFRCDPISEHNRLYWYRQTLGQGPEFLTYFQNEAQLEKSRLLSDRFSAERPKGSFSTLEIQRTEQGDSAMYLCSSSPEGIHGYTFGSGTRLTVV.

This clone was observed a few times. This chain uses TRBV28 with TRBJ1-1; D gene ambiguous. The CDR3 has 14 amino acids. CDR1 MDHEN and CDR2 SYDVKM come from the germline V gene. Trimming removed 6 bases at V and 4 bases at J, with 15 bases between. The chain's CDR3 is CASSQDQATTEAFF. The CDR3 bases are TGTGCCAGCAGCCAAGATCAGGCGACCACTGAAGCTTTCTTT.

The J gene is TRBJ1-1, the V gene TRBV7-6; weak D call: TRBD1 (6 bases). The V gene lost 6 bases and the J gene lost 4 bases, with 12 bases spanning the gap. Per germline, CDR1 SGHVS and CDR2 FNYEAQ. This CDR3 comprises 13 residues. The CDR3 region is CASSLQGGTEAFF. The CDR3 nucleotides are TGTGCCAGCAGTCTACAGGGCGGCACTGAAGCTTTCTTT. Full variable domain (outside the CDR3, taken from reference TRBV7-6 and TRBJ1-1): GAGVSQSPRYKVTKRGQDVALRCDPISGHVSLYWYRQALGQGPEFLTYFNYEAQQDKSGLPNDRFSAERPEGSISTLTIQRTEQRDSAMYRCASSLQGGTEAFFGQGTRLTVV.

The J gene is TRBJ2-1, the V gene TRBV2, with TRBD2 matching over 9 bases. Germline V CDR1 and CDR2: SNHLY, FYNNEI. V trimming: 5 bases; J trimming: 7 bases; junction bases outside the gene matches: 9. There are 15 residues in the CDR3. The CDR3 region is CASSLAGETRNEQFF. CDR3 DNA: TGTGCCAGCAGTTTAGCGGGAGAAACGAGAAATGAGCAGTTCTTC.